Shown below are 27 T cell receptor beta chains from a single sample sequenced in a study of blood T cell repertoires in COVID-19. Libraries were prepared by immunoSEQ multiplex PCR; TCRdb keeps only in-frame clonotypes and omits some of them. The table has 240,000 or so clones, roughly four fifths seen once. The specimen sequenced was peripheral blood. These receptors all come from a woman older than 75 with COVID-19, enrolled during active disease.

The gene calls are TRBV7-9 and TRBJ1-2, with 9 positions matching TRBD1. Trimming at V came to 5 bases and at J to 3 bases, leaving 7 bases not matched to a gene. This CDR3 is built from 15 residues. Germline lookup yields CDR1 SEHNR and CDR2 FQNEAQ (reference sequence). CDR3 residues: CASSNRDREYYGYTF. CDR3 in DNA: TGTGCCAGCAGCAACCGGGACAGGGAATACTATGGCTACACCTTC.

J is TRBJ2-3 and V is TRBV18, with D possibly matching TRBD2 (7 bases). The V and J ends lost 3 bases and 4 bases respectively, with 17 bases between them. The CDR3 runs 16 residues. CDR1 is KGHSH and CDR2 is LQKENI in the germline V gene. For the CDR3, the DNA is TGTGCCAGCTCACCTCTCAGTGGGGGGGCCGCAGATACGCAGTATTTT. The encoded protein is CASSPLSGGAADTQYF.

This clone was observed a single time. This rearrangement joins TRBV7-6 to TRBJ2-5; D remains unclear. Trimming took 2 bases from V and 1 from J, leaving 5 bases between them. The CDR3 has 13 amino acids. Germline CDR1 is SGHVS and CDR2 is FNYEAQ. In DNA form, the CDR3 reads TGTGCCAGCAGCTTACAGATCCAAGAGACCCAGTACTTC. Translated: CASSLQIQETQYF.

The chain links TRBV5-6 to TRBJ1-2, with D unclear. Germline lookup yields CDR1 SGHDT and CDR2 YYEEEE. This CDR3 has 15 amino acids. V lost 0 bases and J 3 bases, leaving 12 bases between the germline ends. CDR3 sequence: CASSLEKAGDYGYTF. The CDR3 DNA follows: TGTGCCAGCAGCTTGGAAAAAGCCGGGGACTATGGCTACACCTTC.

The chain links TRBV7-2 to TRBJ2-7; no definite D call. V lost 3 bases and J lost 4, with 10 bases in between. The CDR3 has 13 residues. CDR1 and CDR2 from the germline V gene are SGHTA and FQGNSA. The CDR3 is CASSFSLPYEQYF. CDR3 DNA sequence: TGTGCCAGCAGCTTCTCACTACCATACGAGCAGTACTTC.

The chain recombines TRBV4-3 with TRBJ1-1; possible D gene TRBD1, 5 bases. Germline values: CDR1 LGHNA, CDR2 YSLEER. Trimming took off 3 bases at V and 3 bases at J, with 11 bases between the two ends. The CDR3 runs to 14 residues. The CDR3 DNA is TGCGCCAGCAGCCAGGCAGGGAGGGACACTGAAGCTTTCTTT. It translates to CASSQAGRDTEAFF.

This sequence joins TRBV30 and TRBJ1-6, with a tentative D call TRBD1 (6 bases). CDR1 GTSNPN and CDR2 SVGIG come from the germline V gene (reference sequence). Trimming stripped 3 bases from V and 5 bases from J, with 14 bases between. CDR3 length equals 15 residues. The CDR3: CAWRPGAAHNSPLHF. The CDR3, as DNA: TGTGCCTGGAGACCAGGGGCAGCTCATAATTCACCCCTCCACTTT.

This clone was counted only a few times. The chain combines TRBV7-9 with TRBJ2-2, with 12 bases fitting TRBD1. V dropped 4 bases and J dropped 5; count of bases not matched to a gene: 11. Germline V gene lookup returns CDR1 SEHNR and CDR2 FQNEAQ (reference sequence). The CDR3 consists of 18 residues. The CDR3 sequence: CASSSTGTGGAWTGELFF. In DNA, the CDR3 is TGTGCCAGCAGCTCGACTGGGACAGGGGGCGCGTGGACCGGGGAGCTGTTTTTT.

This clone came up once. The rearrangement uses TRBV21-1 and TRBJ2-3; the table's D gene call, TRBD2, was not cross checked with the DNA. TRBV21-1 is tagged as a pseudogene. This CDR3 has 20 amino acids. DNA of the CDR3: TGTGCCAGCAGCAAAAAGCATCGTCGGGGCGGGAGGTCTATTACGGATACGCAGTATTTT. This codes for CASSKKHRRGGRSITDTQYF.

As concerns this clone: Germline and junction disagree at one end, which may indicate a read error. The chain's CDR3 is CASTLGGTQYF. CDR3 in DNA: TGTGCTAGCACCCTCGGGGGGACCCAGTACTTC. This chain links TRBV7-7 with TRBJ2-5; perhaps TRBD2 as D (6 bases). The CDR3 is made up of 11 amino acids. Germline V gene sequence: CDR1 SSHAT, CDR2 FNYEAQ (reference sequence).

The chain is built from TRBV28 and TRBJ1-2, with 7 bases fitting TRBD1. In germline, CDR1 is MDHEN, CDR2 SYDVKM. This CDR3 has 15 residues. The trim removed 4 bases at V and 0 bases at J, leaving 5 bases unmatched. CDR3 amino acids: CASSSGGFANYGYTF. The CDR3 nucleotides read TGTGCCAGCAGTTCAGGGGGGTTTGCTAACTATGGCTACACCTTC.

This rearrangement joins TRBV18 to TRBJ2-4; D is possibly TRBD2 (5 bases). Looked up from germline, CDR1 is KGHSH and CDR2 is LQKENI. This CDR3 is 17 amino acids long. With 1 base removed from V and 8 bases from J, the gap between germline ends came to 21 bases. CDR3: CASSPRNLPSPRDIQYF. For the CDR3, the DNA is TGTGCCAGCTCACCACGTAACCTTCCCAGCCCGCGGGACATTCAGTACTTC.

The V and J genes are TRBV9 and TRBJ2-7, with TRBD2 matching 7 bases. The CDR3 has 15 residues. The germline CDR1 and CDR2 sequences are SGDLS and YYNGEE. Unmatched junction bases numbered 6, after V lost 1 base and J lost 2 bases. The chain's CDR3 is CASSVSLASTYEQYF. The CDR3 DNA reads TGTGCCAGCAGCGTATCACTAGCGAGTACCTACGAGCAGTACTTC. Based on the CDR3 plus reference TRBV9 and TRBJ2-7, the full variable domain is DSGVTQTPKHLITATGQRVTLRCSPRSGDLSVYWYQQSLDQGLQFLIQYYNGEERAKGNILERFSAQQFPDLHSELNLSSLELGDSALYFCASSVSLASTYEQYFGPGTRLTVT.

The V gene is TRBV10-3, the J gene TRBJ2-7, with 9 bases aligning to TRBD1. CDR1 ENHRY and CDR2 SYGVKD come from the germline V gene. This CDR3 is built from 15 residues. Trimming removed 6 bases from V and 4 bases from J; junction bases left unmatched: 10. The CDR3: CAIRAGTGSNYEQYF. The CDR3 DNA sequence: TGTGCCATCAGAGCCGGGACAGGGTCTAATTACGAGCAGTACTTC.

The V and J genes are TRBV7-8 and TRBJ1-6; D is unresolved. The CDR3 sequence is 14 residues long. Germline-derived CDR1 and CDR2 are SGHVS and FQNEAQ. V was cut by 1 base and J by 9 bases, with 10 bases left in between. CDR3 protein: CASSLGLTGSPLHF. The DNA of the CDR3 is TGTGCCAGCAGCTTAGGTTTAACCGGTTCACCCCTCCACTTT.

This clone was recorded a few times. The DNA for the CDR3 is TGTGCCAGCAGCTTAGCGTCTGGGGGAGGCCCCCAAGAGACCCAGTACTTC. It yields the protein CASSLASGGGPQETQYF. This chain uses TRBV7-9 with TRBJ2-5; D possibly corresponds to TRBD2 (6 bases). CDR3 length equals 17 residues. Trimming removed 0 bases at V and 1 base at J, with 15 bases between. Germline V CDR1 and CDR2: SEHNR, FQNEAQ (reference sequence).

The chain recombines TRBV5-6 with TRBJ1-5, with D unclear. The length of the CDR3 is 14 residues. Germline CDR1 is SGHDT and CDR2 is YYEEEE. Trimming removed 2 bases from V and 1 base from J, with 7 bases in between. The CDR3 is CASSFLRSNQPQHF. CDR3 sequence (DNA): TGTGCCAGCAGCTTCTTGAGGAGCAATCAGCCCCAGCATTTT.

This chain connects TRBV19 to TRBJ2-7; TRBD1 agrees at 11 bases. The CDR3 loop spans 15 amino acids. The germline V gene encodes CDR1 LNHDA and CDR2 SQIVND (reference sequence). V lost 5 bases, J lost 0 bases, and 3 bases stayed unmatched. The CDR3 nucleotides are TGTGCCAGTAGTTTGGACAGGGGGCTCTCCTACGAGCAGTACTTC. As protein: CASSLDRGLSYEQYF.

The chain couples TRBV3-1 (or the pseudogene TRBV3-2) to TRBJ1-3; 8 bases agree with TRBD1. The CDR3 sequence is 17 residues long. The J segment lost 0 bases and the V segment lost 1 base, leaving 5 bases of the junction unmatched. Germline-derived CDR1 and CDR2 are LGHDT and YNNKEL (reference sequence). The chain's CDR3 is CASSQGRTGNSGNTIYF. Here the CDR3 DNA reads TGTGCCAGCAGCCAAGGGAGGACAGGGAACTCTGGAAACACCATATATTTT.

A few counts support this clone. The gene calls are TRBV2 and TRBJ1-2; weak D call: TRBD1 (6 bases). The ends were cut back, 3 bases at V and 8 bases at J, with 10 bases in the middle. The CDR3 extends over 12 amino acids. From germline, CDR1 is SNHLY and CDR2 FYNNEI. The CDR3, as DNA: TGTGCCAGCAGTGAGGGGGCTTGGGGCTACACCTTC. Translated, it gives CASSEGAWGYTF.

The CDR3, as DNA: TGTGCCAGCATGACAGGGGGCTCCTATAATTCACCCCTCCACTTT. This translates into CASMTGGSYNSPLHF. V gene TRBV2 combines with J gene TRBJ1-6, with 9 bases fitting TRBD1. Germline V gene sequence: CDR1 SNHLY, CDR2 FYNNEI. Germline trimming cut 7 bases from V and 0 bases from J; bases unmatched to any gene: 1. The CDR3 contains 15 residues.

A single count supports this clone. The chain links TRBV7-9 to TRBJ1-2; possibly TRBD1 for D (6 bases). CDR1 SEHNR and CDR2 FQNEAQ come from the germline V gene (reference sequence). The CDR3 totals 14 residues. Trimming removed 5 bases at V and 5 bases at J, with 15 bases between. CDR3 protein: CASSNNRVRYGYTF. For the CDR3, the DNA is TGTGCCAGCAGCAACAACAGGGTCCGTTATGGCTACACCTTC.

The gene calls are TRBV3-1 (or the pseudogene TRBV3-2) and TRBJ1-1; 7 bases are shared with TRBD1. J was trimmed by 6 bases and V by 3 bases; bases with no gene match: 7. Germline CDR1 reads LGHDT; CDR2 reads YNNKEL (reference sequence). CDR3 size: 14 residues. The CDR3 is CASSHLQGLAEAFF. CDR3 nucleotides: TGTGCCAGCAGCCACCTACAGGGGTTAGCTGAAGCTTTCTTT.

In DNA form, the CDR3 reads TGTGCCTGTCGGCGGGATAGCTCCTACGAGCAGTACTTC. Translated, it gives CACRRDSSYEQYF. This chain uses TRBV30 with TRBJ2-7, with a tentative D call TRBD2 (6 bases). The CDR3 is 13 amino acids. The germline V gene has CDR1 GTSNPN and CDR2 SVGIG (reference sequence). The ends were cut back, 6 bases at V and 0 bases at J, with 12 bases in the middle.

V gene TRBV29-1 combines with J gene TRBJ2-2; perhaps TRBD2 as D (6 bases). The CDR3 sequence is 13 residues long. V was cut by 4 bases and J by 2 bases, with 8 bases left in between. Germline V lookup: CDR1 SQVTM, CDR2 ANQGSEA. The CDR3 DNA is TGCAGCGTTGCGGGACTTAACACCGGGGAGCTGTTTTTT. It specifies CSVAGLNTGELFF.

DNA of the CDR3: TGCGCCAGCAGTTCATCCGGGACAGGGGCCCGGGTACGCGACTATGGCTACACCTTC. It yields the protein CASSSSGTGARVRDYGYTF. The gene calls are TRBV5-1 and TRBJ1-2; 10 positions match TRBD1. CDR3 length: 19 amino acids. V shed 5 bases, J shed 3 bases, and the junction held 19 bases outside the gene matches. CDR1 SGHRS and CDR2 YFSETQ come from the germline V gene.

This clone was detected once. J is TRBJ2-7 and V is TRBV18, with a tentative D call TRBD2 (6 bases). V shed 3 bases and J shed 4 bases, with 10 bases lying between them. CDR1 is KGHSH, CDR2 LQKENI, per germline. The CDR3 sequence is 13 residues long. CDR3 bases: TGTGCCAGCTCACCGCCCCGGGGGTACGAGCAGTACTTC. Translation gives CASSPPRGYEQYF.